Shown below are 15 T cell receptor beta chains from a single sample sequenced in a study of blood T cells in healthy people across ages. For the second PCR, which ran for about 6 to 11 cycles, a sample-barcoded 5' primer and a J-beta primer mix were used. Each CDR3 protein is one row after TCRdb ran MiXCR on the 5' RACE reads. The sample records approximately 760,000 distinct CDR3 sequences, 20% to 25% being singletons. In addition, the sample was reused for a study of T cells of mothers and their children.

Sequencing was done on a sample of blood. Receptor source: a boy younger than 18 in good health.

This clonotype was detected only once. This rearrangement joins TRBV20-1 to TRBJ2-5; 11 bases fit TRBD2. The J segment lost 2 bases and the V segment lost 5 bases, leaving 7 bases of the junction unmatched. CDR1 and CDR2 (germline): DFQATT, SNEGSKA (reference sequence). The CDR3 has 15 amino acids. CDR3 sequence reads: CSAERLAGIQETQYF. The CDR3 bases are TGCAGTGCTGAACGACTAGCGGGGATTCAAGAGACCCAGTACTTC.

V usage is TRBV6-1 and J usage is TRBJ2-3; D remains unclear. The germline V gene encodes CDR1 MNHNS and CDR2 SASEGT. The V gene lost 6 bases and the J gene lost 5 bases, with 6 bases spanning the gap. The CDR3 sequence is 11 residues long. The CDR3 here is CASRPGDTQYF. Here the CDR3 DNA reads TGTGCCAGCAGGCCCGGAGATACGCAGTATTTT.

Worth noting for this clonotype: The missing conserved phenylalanine or tryptophan at the end of this CDR3 makes a read error likely. This rearrangement joins TRBV12-3 or TRBV12-4 to TRBJ2-3; D remains ambiguous. The CDR3 totals 12 residues. The V end lost 3 bases, the J end lost 7 bases, and 8 bases lay between the germline ends. The CDR3 loop reads CASSLPANTQYS. DNA of the CDR3: TGTGCCAGCAGTTTGCCGGCAAATACGCAGTATTCT.

This clonotype has only a few counts. The V call is TRBV20-1, the J call TRBJ2-5; TRBD2 matches at 12 bases. TRBJ2-7 explains the end of the DNA better; the J call may be wrong. This CDR3 has 14 amino acids. CDR1 and CDR2 from the germline V gene are DFQATT and SNEGSKA (reference sequence). CDR3 in amino acids: CSARGGLAGLEQYF. CDR3 coding DNA: TGCAGTGCTAGAGGGGGACTAGCGGGTCTCGAGCAGTACTTC.

This clonotype was found a few times. The chain couples TRBV10-3 to TRBJ1-3; TRBD1 is a possible D gene (5 bases). The ends were cut back, 6 bases at V and 2 bases at J, with 17 bases in the middle. The germline V gene has CDR1 ENHRY and CDR2 SYGVKD. The CDR3 has 16 residues. DNA of the CDR3: TGTGCCATCAGGGAGACTCTGGGGGGAGCTGGAAACACCATATATTTT. Encoded protein: CAIRETLGGAGNTIYF.

This clonotype was seen more than once but under ten times. This rearrangement joins TRBV4-1 to TRBJ2-7, with D unresolved. V was trimmed by 1 base and J by 6 bases, leaving 16 bases between them. Looked up from germline, CDR1 is MGHRA and CDR2 is YSYEKL. The CDR3 sequence is 15 residues long. The CDR3: CASSQVDGESGEQYF. CDR3 nucleotides: TGCGCCAGCAGCCAAGTTGACGGAGAGTCGGGCGAGCAGTACTTC.

This clonotype showed up just a few times. The chain carries TRBV7-9 and TRBJ2-5; 9 nucleotides agree with TRBD2. The germline V gene has CDR1 SEHNR and CDR2 FQNEAQ (reference sequence). J was trimmed by 4 bases and V by 1 base; bases with no gene match: 7. The CDR3 has 16 amino acids. As DNA, the CDR3 is TGTGCCAGCAGCTTAGTGCGGGGGGGGCCAGGAGAGACCCAGTACTTC. It translates to CASSLVRGGPGETQYF.

In this sample, this clonotype turned up a few times. The V call is TRBV14, the J call TRBJ2-7, with 8 positions matching TRBD1. CDR1 is SGHDN, CDR2 FVKESK, per germline. Trimming cost V 5 bases and J 6 bases; bases outside gene matches: 12. This CDR3 has 15 amino acids. DNA for the CDR3: TGTGCCAGCAGCTCGACACAGGGGGTAAGGACCGAGCAGTACTTC. This codes for CASSSTQGVRTEQYF.

The sample holds a few counts of this clonotype. This chain uses TRBV6-5 with TRBJ1-1; no clear D gene. The CDR3 runs 13 residues. V lost 6 bases and J 2 bases, leaving 10 bases between the germline ends. From germline, CDR1 is MNHEY and CDR2 SVGAGI. CDR3 in amino acids: CASRKQANTEAFF. Written as DNA, the CDR3 is TGTGCCAGCAGAAAACAAGCTAACACTGAAGCTTTCTTT.

Concerning this clonotype: A junction boundary mismatches the germline segment, possibly from a read error. V and J are TRBV20-1 and TRBJ2-7, with 10 positions matching TRBD2. Germline V gives CDR1 DFQATT, CDR2 SNEGSKA (reference sequence). The CDR3 has 15 residues. The CDR3 loop reads CSARALAGAAYEKYF. DNA of the CDR3: TGCAGTGCTAGAGCCCTAGCGGGAGCTGCGTACGAGAAGTACTTC.

The V call is TRBV7-9, the J call TRBJ1-1; no clear D. The CDR3 has 13 residues. Germline CDR1 is SEHNR and CDR2 is FQNEAQ (reference sequence). The V end was cut by 7 bases, the J end by 4 bases, with 13 bases between. This chain's CDR3 is CASTFQEFTEAFF. DNA for the CDR3: TGTGCCAGCACCTTCCAGGAGTTCACTGAAGCTTTCTTT.

The chain uses TRBV6-5 and TRBJ1-1, with TRBD1 matching 9 bases. The V gene end was trimmed by 4 bases and the J gene end by 0 bases; junction bases not matched to a gene: 12. This CDR3 spans 18 amino acids. The germline CDR1 and CDR2 sequences are MNHEY and SVGAGI. In DNA, the CDR3 is TGTGCCAGCAGTTCCCCGGGGACAGGGAAGAATTTGAACACTGAAGCTTTCTTT. Protein product: CASSSPGTGKNLNTEAFF.

V is TRBV29-1 and J is TRBJ2-7, with D tentatively TRBD2 (5 bases). The CDR3 is 14 residues long. The ends were cut back, 7 bases at V and 1 base at J, with 17 bases in the middle. Germline V gene lookup returns CDR1 SQVTM and CDR2 ANQGSEA. The CDR3 DNA sequence: TGCAGCGCTGCGAAGGGAGCAGGATCCTACGAGCAGTACTTC. Translating it yields CSAAKGAGSYEQYF.

CDR3 amino acids: CSVEDPDSGDTF. The CDR3 DNA follows: TGCAGCGTTGAAGATCCGGACTCGGGGGACACCTTC. The chain combines TRBV29-1 with TRBJ1-2, with D possibly TRBD1 on 5 matching bases. The CDR3 spans 12 residues. Germline CDR1 is SQVTM and CDR2 is ANQGSEA. V lost 0 bases and J lost 12, with 14 bases in between.

This clonotype has just a few counts. The chain couples TRBV12-3 or TRBV12-4 to TRBJ2-4; D gene unclear. V shed 1 base and J shed 2 bases, with 6 bases lying between them. The CDR3 is 14 amino acids. The CDR3 reads CASSLGATKNIQYF. The CDR3 nucleotides are TGTGCCAGCAGTTTAGGGGCTACCAAAAACATTCAGTACTTC.